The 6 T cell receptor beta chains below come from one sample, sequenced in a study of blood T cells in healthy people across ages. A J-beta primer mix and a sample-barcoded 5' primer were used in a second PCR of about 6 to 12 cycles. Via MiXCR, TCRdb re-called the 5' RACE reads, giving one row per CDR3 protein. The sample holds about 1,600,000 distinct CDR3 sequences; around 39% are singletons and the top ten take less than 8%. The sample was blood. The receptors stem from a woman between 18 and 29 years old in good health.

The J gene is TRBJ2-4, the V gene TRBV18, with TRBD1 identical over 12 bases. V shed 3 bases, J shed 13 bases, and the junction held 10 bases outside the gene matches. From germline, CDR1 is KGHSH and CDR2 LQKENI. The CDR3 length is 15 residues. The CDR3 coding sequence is TGTGCCAGCTCACCCCAAGGGACAGGGGGCAATGAGCAGTACTTC. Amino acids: CASSPQGTGGNEQYF. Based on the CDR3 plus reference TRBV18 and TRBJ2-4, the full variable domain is NAGVMQNPRHLVRRRGQEARLRCSPMKGHSHVYWYRQLPEEGLKFMVYLQKENIIDESGMPKERFSAEFPKEGPSILRIQQVVRGDSAAYFCASSPQGTGGNEQYFGAGTRLSVL.

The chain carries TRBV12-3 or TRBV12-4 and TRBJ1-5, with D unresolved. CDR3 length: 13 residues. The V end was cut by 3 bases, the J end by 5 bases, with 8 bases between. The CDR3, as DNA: TGTGCCAGCAGTTTGAACAACTATCAGCCCCAGCATTTT. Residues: CASSLNNYQPQHF.

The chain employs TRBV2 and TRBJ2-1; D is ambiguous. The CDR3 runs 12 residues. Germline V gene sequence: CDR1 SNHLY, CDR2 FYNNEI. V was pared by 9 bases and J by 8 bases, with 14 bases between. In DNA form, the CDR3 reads TGTGCCAGTGGTGCTGAGGTCGATGAGCAGTTCTTC. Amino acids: CASGAEVDEQFF.

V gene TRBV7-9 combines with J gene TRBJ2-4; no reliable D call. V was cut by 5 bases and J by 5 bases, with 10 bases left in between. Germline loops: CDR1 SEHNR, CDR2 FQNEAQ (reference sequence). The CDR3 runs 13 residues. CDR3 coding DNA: TGTGCCAGCAGCCACAAGATCGAAAACATTCAGTACTTC. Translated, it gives CASSHKIENIQYF.

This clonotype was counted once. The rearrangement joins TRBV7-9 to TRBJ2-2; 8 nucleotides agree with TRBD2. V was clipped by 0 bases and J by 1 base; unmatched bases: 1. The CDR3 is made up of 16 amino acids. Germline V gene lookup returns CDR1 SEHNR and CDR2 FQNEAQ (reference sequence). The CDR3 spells CASSLALAGNTGELFF. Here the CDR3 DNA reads TGTGCCAGCAGCTTAGCCCTAGCGGGGAACACCGGGGAGCTGTTTTTT.

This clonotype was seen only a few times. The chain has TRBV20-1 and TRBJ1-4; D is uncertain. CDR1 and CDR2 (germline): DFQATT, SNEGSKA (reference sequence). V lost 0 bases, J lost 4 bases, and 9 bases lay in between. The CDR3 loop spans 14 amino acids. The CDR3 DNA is TGCAGTGCTAGAGATCTGAGATTTAATGAAAAACTGTTTTTT. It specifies CSARDLRFNEKLFF.